The 8 T cell receptor beta chains presented below share a single source sample, sequenced in a study of cytomegalovirus exposure and HLA in healthy donors. This PCR relied on a set of 60 Vbeta primers and 13 Jbeta primers. The repertoire was sequenced with immunoSEQ multiplex PCR; TCRdb's copy has only in-frame clones and lacks some. Among fewer than 110,000 clones, approximately 80% were seen once, and the ten largest hold approximately 4.2%. Sequenced sample: PBMCs. The receptors stem from a male donor in good health and CMV-seronegative.

This clone came up a few times. This chain uses TRBV27 with TRBJ1-1, with TRBD1 as a possible D gene (5 bases). This CDR3 has 13 amino acids. Trimming removed 5 bases from V and 10 bases from J, with 17 bases in between. Germline CDR1 is MNHEY and CDR2 is SMNVEV (reference sequence). For the CDR3, the DNA is TGTGCCAGCAGTATAGCGGGGGGTAAAGGAGCTTTCTTT. Translation: CASSIAGGKGAFF.

The rearrangement joins TRBV27 to TRBJ1-6; TRBD1 matches 9 bases. V was pared by 4 bases and J by 7 bases, with 5 bases of the junction left unmatched. CDR3 length equals 15 residues. Germline values: CDR1 MNHEY, CDR2 SMNVEV (reference sequence). The CDR3 loop reads CASSSDRGPNSPLHF. CDR3 bases: TGTGCCAGCAGTTCGGACAGGGGACCCAATTCACCCCTCCACTTT.

The chain couples TRBV2 to TRBJ2-7; 9 bases agree with TRBD1. The V segment lost 6 bases and the J segment 0 bases; nucleotides outside the gene matches: 3. The CDR3 sequence is 14 residues long. Germline V gene data show CDR1 as SNHLY and CDR2 as FYNNEI. CDR3 sequence (DNA): TGTGCCAGCAGCCGGGACAGGGCCTCCTACGAGCAGTACTTC. Protein product: CASSRDRASYEQYF.

The chain couples TRBV19 to TRBJ1-5, with D hard to call. The CDR3 spans 12 residues. The germline CDR1 and CDR2 sequences are LNHDA and SQIVND (reference sequence). Trimming took off 6 bases at V and 0 bases at J, with 3 bases between the two ends. CDR3 region: CASRYSNQPQHF. The CDR3 bases are TGTGCCAGTAGATATAGCAATCAGCCCCAGCATTTT.

This chain links TRBV30 with TRBJ2-3; D may be TRBD2 (6 bases). Per germline, CDR1 GTSNPN and CDR2 SVGIG (reference sequence). The CDR3 spans 15 residues. Deletions cut 0 bases from V and 2 bases from J, with 12 bases between. In nucleotides, the CDR3 is TGTGCCTGGAGTGTGGGGGACTTCCCCACAGATACGCAGTATTTT. This sequence encodes CAWSVGDFPTDTQYF.

The chain combines TRBV5-1 with TRBJ1-1; D may be TRBD1 (5 bases). This CDR3 contains 14 residues. Germline V CDR1 and CDR2: SGHRS, YFSETQ. The V end lost 4 bases, the J end lost 0 bases, and 10 bases lay between the germline ends. In DNA form, the CDR3 reads TGCGCCAGCAGCCCAGGGACTCTGAACACTGAAGCTTTCTTT. It translates to CASSPGTLNTEAFF.

V usage is TRBV11-3 and J usage is TRBJ2-5; TRBD2 matches 13 bases. The CDR3 sequence is 15 residues long. J lost 2 bases, V lost 5 bases, and 2 bases had no gene match. The germline V gene encodes CDR1 SGHNT and CDR2 YENEEA. Here the CDR3 DNA reads TGTGCCAGCAGCACGGGACTAGCGGGACAAGAGACCCAGTACTTC. Protein product: CASSTGLAGQETQYF.

The CDR3 region has the DNA TGTGCCAGCAGTGAAGGCCAGGCCACAGGGAGCTATGGCTACACCTTC. It translates to CASSEGQATGSYGYTF. J is TRBJ1-2 and V is TRBV2, with D possibly TRBD1 on 6 matching bases. The ends were cut back, 1 base at V and 4 bases at J, with 16 bases in the middle. Looked up from germline, CDR1 is SNHLY and CDR2 is FYNNEI. The CDR3 extends over 16 amino acids.